One sample yielded the 26 T cell receptor beta chains listed below, sequenced in a study of monozygotic twins with inflammatory bowel disease. Reanalyzing the 5' RACE reads, TCRdb keeps one entry per CDR3 protein, without DNA. The table counts over 150,000 distinct CDR3 sequences; approximately 3% lies in the top ten. The specimen sequenced was blood. The receptors come from a human donor with ulcerative colitis or Crohn's disease, or a healthy co-twin of an affected twin (not recorded which).

The rearrangement uses TRBV24-1 and TRBJ2-1; TCRdb's assignment of TRBD1 cannot be checked, as there is no DNA. Germline assignment: CDR1 KGHDR and CDR2 SFDVKD. The CDR3 sequence is 15 residues long. CDR3 residues: CATSRTGSSYNEQFF.

V is TRBV4-1 and J is TRBJ2-1; the D call of TRBD2 rests on TCRdb alone, since no DNA is present to check it. The CDR3 sequence is 16 residues long. Germline lookup yields CDR1 MGHRA and CDR2 YSYEKL. The CDR3 protein is CASSQEGRGGDVEQFF.

The V gene is TRBV2, the J gene TRBJ1-5; TCRdb's D gene call, TRBD1, goes unchecked for lack of DNA. The CDR3 is 15 residues long. Germline CDR1 and CDR2: SNHLY and FYNNEI. The CDR3 loop reads CASSDTTVVNQPQHF.

This chain links TRBV5-1 with TRBJ2-3; TCRdb lists TRBD2, though no DNA is available to test this call. The CDR3 length is 17 residues. In germline, CDR1 is SGHRS, CDR2 YFSETQ. The chain's CDR3 is CASSLEFLAGVADTQYF.

The chain has TRBV27 and TRBJ2-6; TCRdb proposes TRBD1, but this gene call is untestable without DNA. The CDR3 runs to 19 residues. CDR1 is MNHEY and CDR2 is SMNVEV in the germline V gene (reference sequence). The CDR3 reads CASSFRRDRVRSGANVLTF.

The V and J genes are TRBV7-9 and TRBJ2-7. This CDR3 contains 12 residues. Germline CDR1 is SEHNR and CDR2 is FQNEAQ (reference sequence). CDR3 sequence: CASSSIAYEQYF.

This chain connects TRBV12-3 or TRBV12-4 to TRBJ1-1; checking the TCRdb D call of TRBD1 is not possible without DNA. This CDR3 is built from 14 residues. CDR3: CASSLDSGDTEAFF.

V is TRBV25-1 and J is TRBJ1-5; no DNA is available, so the TRBD1 call from TCRdb remains unchecked. In germline, CDR1 is MGHDK, CDR2 SYGVNS. The CDR3 runs 14 residues. The chain's CDR3 is CASSLTGAHQPQHF.

CDR3 in amino acids: CASRQAGVPNTGELFF. The V call is TRBV5-1, the J call TRBJ2-2; TCRdb indicates TRBD2, and absent DNA this call remains unverified. Germline V CDR1 and CDR2: SGHRS, YFSETQ. This CDR3 is 16 amino acids long.

The CDR3 is CASSPQTGGFYNEQFF. This sequence joins TRBV7-9 and TRBJ2-1; TCRdb's D gene call, TRBD1, goes unchecked for lack of DNA. This CDR3 is 16 amino acids long. Germline CDR1 reads SEHNR; CDR2 reads FQNEAQ (reference sequence).

CDR3 protein: CASSLVSAPGELFF. V usage is TRBV5-1 and J usage is TRBJ2-2. The CDR3 has 14 amino acids. The germline CDR1 and CDR2 sequences are SGHRS and YFSETQ.

The genes are TRBV4-2 and TRBJ2-1. The CDR3 loop spans 14 amino acids. Per the germline V gene, CDR1 is LGHNA and CDR2 is YNFKEQ. This CDR3 is CASSQTMYTDEQFF.

The chain links TRBV24-1 to TRBJ2-3; TCRdb calls TRBD1, which cannot be checked without DNA. CDR3 length: 16 amino acids. Per germline, CDR1 KGHDR and CDR2 SFDVKD. The CDR3 here is CATSDLGGERTDTQYF.

V and J are TRBV29-1 and TRBJ2-7. The CDR3 has 13 residues. The germline V gene has CDR1 SQVTM and CDR2 ANQGSEA. CDR3 amino acids: CSAQDGATYEQYF.

The chain links TRBV6-2 or TRBV6-3 to TRBJ2-1; TCRdb's D call of TRBD2 is untestable without DNA. The germline V gene has CDR1 MNHEY and CDR2 SVGEGT. This CDR3 spans 19 amino acids. The CDR3 spells CASSFRLAGADGAYNEQFF.

V usage is TRBV12-3 or TRBV12-4 and J usage is TRBJ1-6. The CDR3 spans 16 residues. CDR3 in amino acids: CASSRTGLGGNSPLHF.

The chain employs TRBV4-2 and TRBJ2-3; the TCRdb call, TRBD2, lacks DNA for checking. Germline CDR1 reads LGHNA; CDR2 reads YNFKEQ. The CDR3 length is 20 residues. This CDR3 reads CASSPTATRTSGRGSDTQYF.

V is TRBV28 and J is TRBJ2-7; with no DNA, the TCRdb D assignment of TRBD1 cannot be verified. The CDR3 has 16 residues. The germline V gene encodes CDR1 MDHEN and CDR2 SYDVKM. The CDR3 reads CASSLFGGTSSYEQYF.

The CDR3 region is CASSAGPGADTEAFF. The rearrangement links TRBV7-3 to TRBJ1-1; the TCRdb call, TRBD1, lacks DNA for checking. Germline CDR1 is SGHTA and CDR2 is FQGTGA. This CDR3 has 15 amino acids.

V usage is TRBV20-1 and J usage is TRBJ1-1; TCRdb's assignment of TRBD1 cannot be checked, as there is no DNA. This CDR3 region has 15 residues. Germline lookup yields CDR1 DFQATT and CDR2 SNEGSKA (reference sequence). The CDR3 reads CSARAGQGGVTEAFF.

This sequence joins TRBV18 and TRBJ2-2; absent DNA, TCRdb's TRBD2 call cannot be checked. This CDR3 region has 17 residues. The germline gives CDR1 KGHSH, CDR2 LQKENI. Here the CDR3 reads CASSPPGGKRGTGELFF.

The chain combines TRBV13 with TRBJ2-7; the D call of TRBD1 rests on TCRdb alone, since no DNA is present to check it. CDR1 is PRHDT, CDR2 FYEKMQ, per germline (reference sequence). The CDR3 runs to 16 residues. The chain's CDR3 is CASSDMRDRTSYEQYF.

V and J are TRBV7-2 and TRBJ2-2. The CDR3 runs 15 residues. Germline V gives CDR1 SGHTA, CDR2 FQGNSA. The CDR3 spells CASSLHRSNTGELFF.

The V and J genes are TRBV7-2 and TRBJ2-5; as DNA is missing, the TRBD2 call by TCRdb cannot be tested. The length of the CDR3 is 15 residues. Per germline, CDR1 SGHTA and CDR2 FQGNSA. The CDR3 region is CASSSALAFQETQYF.

The chain couples TRBV5-6 to TRBJ2-2; the TRBD2 assignment by TCRdb is unverifiable without DNA. The CDR3 spans 16 residues. Germline CDR1 is SGHDT and CDR2 is YYEEEE. The CDR3 is CASRRGLAGETGELFF.

The CDR3 is CASSLELLDTQYF. This chain joins TRBV7-9 and TRBJ2-3. Germline values: CDR1 SEHNR, CDR2 FQNEAQ (reference sequence). This CDR3 comprises 13 residues.